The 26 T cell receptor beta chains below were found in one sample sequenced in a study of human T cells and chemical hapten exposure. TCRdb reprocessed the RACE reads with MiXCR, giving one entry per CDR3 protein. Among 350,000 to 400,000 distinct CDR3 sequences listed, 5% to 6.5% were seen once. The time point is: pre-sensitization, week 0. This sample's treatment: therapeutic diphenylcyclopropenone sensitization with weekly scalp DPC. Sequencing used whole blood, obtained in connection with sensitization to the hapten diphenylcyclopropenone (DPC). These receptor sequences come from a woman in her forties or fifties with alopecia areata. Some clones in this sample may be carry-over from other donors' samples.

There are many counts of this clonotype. CDR3 in DNA: TGTGCCAGCTCACCGCCGGGACAGGGAATCGAAAAACTGTTTTTT. It encodes CASSPPGQGIEKLFF. This rearrangement joins TRBV18 to TRBJ1-4, with TRBD1 matching over 9 bases. The germline V gene encodes CDR1 KGHSH and CDR2 LQKENI. Trimming at V came to 3 bases and at J to 8 bases, leaving 7 bases not matched to a gene. The CDR3 runs 15 residues.

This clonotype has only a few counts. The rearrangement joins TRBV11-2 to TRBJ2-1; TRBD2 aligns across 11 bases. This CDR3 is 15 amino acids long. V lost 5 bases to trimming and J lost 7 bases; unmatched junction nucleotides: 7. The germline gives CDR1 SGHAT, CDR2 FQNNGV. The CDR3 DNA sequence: TGTGCCAGCAGCCGGCTAGCGGGAGGCCGGAATGAGCAGTTCTTC. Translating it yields CASSRLAGGRNEQFF.

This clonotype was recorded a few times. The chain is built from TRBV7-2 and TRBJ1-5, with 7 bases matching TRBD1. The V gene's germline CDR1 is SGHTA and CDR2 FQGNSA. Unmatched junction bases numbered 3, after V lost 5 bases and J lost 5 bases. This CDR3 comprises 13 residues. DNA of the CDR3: TGTGCCAGCAGCACTGACAGGGATCAGCCCCAGCATTTT. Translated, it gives CASSTDRDQPQHF. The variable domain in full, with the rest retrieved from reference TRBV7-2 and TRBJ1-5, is GAGVSQSPSNKVTEKGKDVELRCDPISGHTALYWYRQSLGQGLEFLIYFQGNSAPDKSGLPSDRFSAERTGGSVSTLTIQRTQQEDSAVYLCASSTDRDQPQHFGDGTRLSIL.

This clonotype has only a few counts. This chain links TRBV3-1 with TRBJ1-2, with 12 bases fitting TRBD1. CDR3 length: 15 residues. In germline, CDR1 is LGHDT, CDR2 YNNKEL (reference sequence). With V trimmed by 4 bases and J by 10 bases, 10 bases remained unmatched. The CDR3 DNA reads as TGTGCCAGCAGCCCTCAACCCGGGACAGGGGGCGACTACACCTTC. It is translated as CASSPQPGTGGDYTF.

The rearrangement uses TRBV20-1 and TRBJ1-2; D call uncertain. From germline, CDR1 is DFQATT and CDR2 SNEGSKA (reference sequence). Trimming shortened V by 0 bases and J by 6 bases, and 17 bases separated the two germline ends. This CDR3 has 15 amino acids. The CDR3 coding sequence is TGCAGTGCTAGAGACCCGGGATCCGTCGTGGATGGCTACACCTTC. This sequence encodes CSARDPGSVVDGYTF.

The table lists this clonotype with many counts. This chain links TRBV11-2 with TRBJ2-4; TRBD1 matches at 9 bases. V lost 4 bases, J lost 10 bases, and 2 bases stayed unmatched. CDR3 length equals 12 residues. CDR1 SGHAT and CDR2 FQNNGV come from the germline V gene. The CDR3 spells CASSSGQGIQYF. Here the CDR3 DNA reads TGTGCCAGCAGCTCCGGACAGGGGATTCAGTACTTC.

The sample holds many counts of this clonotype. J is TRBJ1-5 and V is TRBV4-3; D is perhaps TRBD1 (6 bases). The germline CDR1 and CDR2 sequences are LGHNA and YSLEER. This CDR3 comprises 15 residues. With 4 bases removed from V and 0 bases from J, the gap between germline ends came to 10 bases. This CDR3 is CASSRTAFSNQPQHF. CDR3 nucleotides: TGCGCCAGCAGCCGGACAGCGTTTAGCAATCAGCCCCAGCATTTT.

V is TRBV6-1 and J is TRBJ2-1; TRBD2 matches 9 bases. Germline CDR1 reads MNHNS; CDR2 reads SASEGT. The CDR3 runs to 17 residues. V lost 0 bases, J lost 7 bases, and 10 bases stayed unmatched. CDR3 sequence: CASSEASWLAGRNEQFF. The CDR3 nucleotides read TGTGCCAGCAGTGAAGCTTCGTGGCTAGCGGGACGGAATGAGCAGTTCTTC.

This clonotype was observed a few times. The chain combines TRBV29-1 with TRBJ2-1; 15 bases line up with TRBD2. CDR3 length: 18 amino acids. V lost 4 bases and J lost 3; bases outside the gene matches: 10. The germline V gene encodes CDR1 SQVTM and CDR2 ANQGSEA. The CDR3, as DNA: TGCAGCGTTGGACTAGGACTAGCGGGGGGGGCTAACTACAATGAGCAGTTCTTC. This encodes CSVGLGLAGGANYNEQFF.

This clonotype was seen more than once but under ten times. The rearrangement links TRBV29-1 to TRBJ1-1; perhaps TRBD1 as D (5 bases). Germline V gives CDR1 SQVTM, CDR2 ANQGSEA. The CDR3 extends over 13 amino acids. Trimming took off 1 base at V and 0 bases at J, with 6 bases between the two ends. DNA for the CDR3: TGCAGCGTTGAAGCAGGGTTGAACACTGAAGCTTTCTTT. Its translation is CSVEAGLNTEAFF.

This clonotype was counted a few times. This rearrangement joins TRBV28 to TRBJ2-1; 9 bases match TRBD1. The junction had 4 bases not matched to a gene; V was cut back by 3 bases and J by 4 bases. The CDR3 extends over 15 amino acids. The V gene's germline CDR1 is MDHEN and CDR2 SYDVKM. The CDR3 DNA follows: TGTGCCAGCAGTTTCGGGGGGACAGGGTACAATGAGCAGTTCTTC. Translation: CASSFGGTGYNEQFF.

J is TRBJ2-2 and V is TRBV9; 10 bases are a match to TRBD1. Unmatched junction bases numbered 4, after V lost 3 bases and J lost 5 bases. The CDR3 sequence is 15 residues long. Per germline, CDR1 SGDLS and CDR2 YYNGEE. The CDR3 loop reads CASSGGTGETGELFF. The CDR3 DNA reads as TGTGCCAGCAGCGGAGGGACAGGGGAAACCGGGGAGCTGTTTTTT.

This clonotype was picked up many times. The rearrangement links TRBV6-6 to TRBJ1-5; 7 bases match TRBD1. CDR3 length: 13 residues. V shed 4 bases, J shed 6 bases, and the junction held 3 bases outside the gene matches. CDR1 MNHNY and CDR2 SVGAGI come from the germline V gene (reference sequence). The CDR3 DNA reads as TGTGCCAGCAGTTCCGGGGACAGTCAGCCCCAGCATTTT. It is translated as CASSSGDSQPQHF.

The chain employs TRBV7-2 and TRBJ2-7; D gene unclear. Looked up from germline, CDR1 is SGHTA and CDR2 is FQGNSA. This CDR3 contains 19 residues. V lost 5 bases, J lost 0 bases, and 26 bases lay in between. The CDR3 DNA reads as TGTGCCAGCAGCCAAGGTTGGGATGCGGCCCTCATAAGCTCCTACGAGCAGTACTTC. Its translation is CASSQGWDAALISSYEQYF. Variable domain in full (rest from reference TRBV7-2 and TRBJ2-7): GAGVSQSPSNKVTEKGKDVELRCDPISGHTALYWYRQSLGQGLEFLIYFQGNSAPDKSGLPSDRFSAERTGGSVSTLTIQRTQQEDSAVYLCASSQGWDAALISSYEQYFGPGTRLTVT.

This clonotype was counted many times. The CDR3 DNA reads as TGTGCCAGCCAGCCCAGGGGTGATAATACGCAGTATTTT. This encodes CASQPRGDNTQYF. The J gene is TRBJ2-3, the V gene TRBV5-6, with D tentatively TRBD1 (6 bases). The germline V and J ends were trimmed by 7 bases and 7 bases, with 16 bases remaining between them. CDR1 SGHDT and CDR2 YYEEEE come from the germline V gene. This CDR3 is built from 13 residues.

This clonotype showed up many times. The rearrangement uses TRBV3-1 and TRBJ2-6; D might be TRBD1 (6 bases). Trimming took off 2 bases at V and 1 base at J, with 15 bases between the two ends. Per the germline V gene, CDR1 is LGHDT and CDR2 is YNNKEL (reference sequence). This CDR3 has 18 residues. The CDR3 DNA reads TGTGCCAGCAGCCAACATGCCGGACAGTCTTCTGGGGCCAACGTCCTGACTTTC. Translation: CASSQHAGQSSGANVLTF.

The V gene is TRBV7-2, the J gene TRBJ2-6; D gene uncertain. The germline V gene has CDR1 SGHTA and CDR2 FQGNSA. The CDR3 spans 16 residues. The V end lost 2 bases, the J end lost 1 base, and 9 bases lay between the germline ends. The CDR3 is CASSLRGPSGANVLTF. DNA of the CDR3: TGTGCCAGCAGCTTACGAGGACCTTCTGGGGCCAACGTCCTGACTTTC.

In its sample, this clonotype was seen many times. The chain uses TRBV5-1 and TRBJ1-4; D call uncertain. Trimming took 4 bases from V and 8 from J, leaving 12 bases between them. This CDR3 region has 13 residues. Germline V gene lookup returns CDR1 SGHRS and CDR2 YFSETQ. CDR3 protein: CASSPSLMEKLFF. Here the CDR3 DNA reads TGCGCCAGCAGCCCAAGCCTAATGGAAAAACTGTTTTTT.

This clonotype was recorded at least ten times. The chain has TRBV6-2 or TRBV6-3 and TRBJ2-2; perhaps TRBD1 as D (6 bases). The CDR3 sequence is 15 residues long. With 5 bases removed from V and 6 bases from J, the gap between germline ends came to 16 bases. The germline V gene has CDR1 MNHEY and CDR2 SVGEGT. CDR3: CASSGKGTWSGELFF. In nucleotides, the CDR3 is TGTGCCAGCAGTGGAAAGGGGACATGGTCCGGGGAGCTGTTTTTT.

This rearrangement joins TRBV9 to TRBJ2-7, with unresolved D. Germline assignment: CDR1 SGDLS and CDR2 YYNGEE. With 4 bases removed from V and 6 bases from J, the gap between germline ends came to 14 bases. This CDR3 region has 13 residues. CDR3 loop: CASSPYLLGEQYF. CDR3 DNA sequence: TGTGCCAGCAGCCCCTACCTTCTGGGCGAGCAGTACTTC.

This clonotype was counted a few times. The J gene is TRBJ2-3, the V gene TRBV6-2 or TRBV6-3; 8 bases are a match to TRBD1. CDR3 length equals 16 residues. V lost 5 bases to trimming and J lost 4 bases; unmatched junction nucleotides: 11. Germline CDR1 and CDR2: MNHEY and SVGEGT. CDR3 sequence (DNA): TGTGCCAGCAGTCCCGGACAGGGAAGTTTGGCAGATACGCAGTATTTT. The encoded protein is CASSPGQGSLADTQYF.

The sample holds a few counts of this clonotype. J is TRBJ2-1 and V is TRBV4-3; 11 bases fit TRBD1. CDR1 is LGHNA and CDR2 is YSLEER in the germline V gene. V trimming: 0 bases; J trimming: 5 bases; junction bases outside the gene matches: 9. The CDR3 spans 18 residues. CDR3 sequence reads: CASSQDSGTGGIDNEQFF. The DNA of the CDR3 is TGCGCCAGCAGCCAAGATTCAGGGACAGGGGGGATTGACAATGAGCAGTTCTTC.

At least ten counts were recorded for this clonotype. CDR3 sequence reads: CASSLSIGASGRASSYEQYF. In DNA, the CDR3 is TGTGCCAGCAGTTTATCGATTGGGGCTAGCGGGAGGGCCTCCTCCTACGAGCAGTACTTC. The rearrangement uses TRBV27 and TRBJ2-7; 12 nucleotides align to TRBD2. The germline V gene encodes CDR1 MNHEY and CDR2 SMNVEV (reference sequence). The V gene end was trimmed by 0 bases and the J gene end by 0 bases; junction bases not matched to a gene: 12. This CDR3 has 20 amino acids.

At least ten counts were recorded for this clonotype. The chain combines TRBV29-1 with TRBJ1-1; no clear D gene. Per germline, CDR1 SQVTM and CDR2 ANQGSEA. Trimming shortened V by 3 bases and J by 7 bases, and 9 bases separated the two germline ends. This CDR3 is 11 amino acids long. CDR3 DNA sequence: TGCAGCGTTGACTTGGGCGTTGAAGCTTTCTTT. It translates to CSVDLGVEAFF. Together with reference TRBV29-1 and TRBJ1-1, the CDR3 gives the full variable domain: SAVISQKPSRDICQRGTSLTIQCQVDSQVTMMFWYRQQPGQSLTLIATANQGSEATYESGFVIDKFPISRPNLTFSTLTVSNMSPEDSSIYLCSVDLGVEAFFGQGTRLTVV.

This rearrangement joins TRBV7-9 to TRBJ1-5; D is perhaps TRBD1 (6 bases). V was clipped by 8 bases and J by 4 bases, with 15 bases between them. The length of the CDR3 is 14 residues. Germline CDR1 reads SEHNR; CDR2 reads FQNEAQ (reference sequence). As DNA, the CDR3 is TGTGCCAGCGCGGCAGGGGTTGAAAATCAGCCCCAGCATTTT. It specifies CASAAGVENQPQHF.

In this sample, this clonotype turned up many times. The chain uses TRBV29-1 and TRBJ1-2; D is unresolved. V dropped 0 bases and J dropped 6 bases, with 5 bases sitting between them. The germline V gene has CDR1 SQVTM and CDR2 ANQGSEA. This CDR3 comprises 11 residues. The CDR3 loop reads CSVEDRNGYTF. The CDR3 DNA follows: TGCAGCGTTGAAGACAGGAATGGCTACACCTTC.